This T cell receptor beta chain comes out of a study of technical replicates of blood from a few donors. The CDR3 totals 15 residues. V lost 2 bases to trimming and J lost 3 bases; unmatched junction nucleotides: 7. Germline CDR1 SGHRS, CDR2 YFSETQ. Sequencing was performed with immunoSEQ multiplex PCR; in TCRdb, only in-frame clones are kept and a portion is missing. The sample lists around 76,000 clones; approximately 97% were seen once. The sequenced material came from T cells isolated from PBMCs. The receptor's source is a human donor in good health. This rearrangement joins TRBV5-1 to TRBJ2-7, with 8 positions matching TRBD2. The CDR3 loop reads CASSFSVGGDYEQYF. The CDR3, as DNA: TGCGCCAGCAGCTTTAGTGTCGGGGGGGACTACGAGCAGTACTTC.